The 21 T cell receptor beta chains given below trace back to one sample, sequenced in a study of cytomegalovirus exposure and HLA in healthy donors. PCR amplification relied on 60 Vbeta primers (plus 13 Jbeta primers). This table comes from immunoSEQ multiplex PCR, and its TCRdb copy is limited to in-frame clones, with some not included. The profile shows 100,000 to 150,000 clones, over 9.5% of them singletons. Sequencing was performed on PBMCs. The receptors derive from a young woman in good health and CMV-seropositive.

This clone occurred a few times. The chain links TRBV30 to TRBJ2-7, with D possibly matching TRBD1 (6 bases). This CDR3 spans 18 amino acids. Germline CDR1 GTSNPN, CDR2 SVGIG (reference sequence). The V and J ends lost 3 bases and 3 bases respectively, with 27 bases between them. The CDR3 spells CAWRDKQTGSVYFYEQYF. Here the CDR3 DNA reads TGTGCCTGGAGGGATAAACAAACAGGGTCGGTCTATTTCTACGAGCAGTACTTC. Based on the CDR3 plus reference TRBV30 and TRBJ2-7, the full variable domain is SQTIHQWPATLVQPVGSPLSLECTVEGTSNPNLYWYRQAAGRGLQLLFYSVGIGQISSEVPQNLSASRPQDRQFILSSKKLLLSDSGFYLCAWRDKQTGSVYFYEQYFGPGTRLTVT.

The rearrangement links TRBV2 to TRBJ2-7; D remains unclear. The V gene lost 2 bases and the J gene lost 7 bases, with 6 bases spanning the gap. The CDR3 has 11 residues. Germline values: CDR1 SNHLY, CDR2 FYNNEI. CDR3 DNA sequence: TGTGCCAGCAGTGAAACCCTAGAGCAGTACTTC. Encoded protein: CASSETLEQYF.

The chain links TRBV7-2 to TRBJ1-2; D is uncertain. This CDR3 has 14 residues. With 0 bases removed from V and 6 bases from J, the gap between germline ends came to 11 bases. Germline CDR1 and CDR2: SGHTA and FQGNSA. As DNA, the CDR3 is TGTGCCAGCAGCTTAGCAGGATTAGGAGATGGCTACACCTTC. It yields the protein CASSLAGLGDGYTF.

The chain has TRBV6-5 and TRBJ2-1; weak D call: TRBD2 (7 bases). The CDR3 consists of 16 residues. Trimming took 0 bases from V and 2 from J, leaving 11 bases between them. Germline CDR1 MNHEY, CDR2 SVGAGI. CDR3 region: CASSYSGGGTYNEQFF. CDR3 in DNA: TGTGCCAGCAGTTACTCCGGCGGGGGCACCTACAATGAGCAGTTCTTC.

This clone occurred a few times. This chain uses TRBV5-1 with TRBJ2-1; possibly TRBD2 for D (5 bases). CDR3 length equals 15 residues. Trimming shortened V by 0 bases and J by 4 bases, and 11 bases separated the two germline ends. From germline, CDR1 is SGHRS and CDR2 YFSETQ. In DNA form, the CDR3 reads TGCGCCAGCAGCTTGGATGGTAGCGTTTACAATGAGCAGTTCTTC. Encoded protein: CASSLDGSVYNEQFF.

This clone was counted between two and nine times. The gene calls are TRBV7-6 and TRBJ1-1; D perhaps matches TRBD1 (5 bases). This CDR3 spans 14 amino acids. Per the germline V gene, CDR1 is SGHVS and CDR2 is FNYEAQ. Deletions cut 0 bases from V and 1 base from J, with 6 bases between. This CDR3 is CASSLAGGNTEAFF. Here the CDR3 DNA reads TGTGCCAGCAGCTTAGCGGGGGGGAACACTGAAGCTTTCTTT.

The chain is built from TRBV5-1 and TRBJ1-2; D uncertain. CDR1 SGHRS and CDR2 YFSETQ come from the germline V gene. Trimming shortened V by 1 base and J by 6 bases, and 10 bases separated the two germline ends. This CDR3 region has 13 residues. The CDR3 sequence: CASSLSARDGYTF. The DNA of the CDR3 is TGCGCCAGCAGCTTGAGTGCGCGGGATGGCTACACCTTC. Based on the CDR3 plus reference TRBV5-1 and TRBJ1-2, the full variable domain is KAGVTQTPRYLIKTRGQQVTLSCSPISGHRSVSWYQQTPGQGLQFLFEYFSETQRNKGNFPGRFSGRQFSNSRSEMNVSTLELGDSALYLCASSLSARDGYTFGSGTRLTVV.

This clone was seen only once. The chain has TRBV7-2 and TRBJ2-2; the D is unclear. Germline V gives CDR1 SGHTA, CDR2 FQGNSA. V shed 1 base and J shed 3 bases, with 9 bases lying between them. The CDR3 sequence is 15 residues long. For the CDR3, the DNA is TGTGCCAGCAGCTTAGTGGCTCTTGACACCGGGGAGCTGTTTTTT. The encoded protein is CASSLVALDTGELFF.

The table lists this clone with a few counts. This rearrangement joins TRBV28 to TRBJ2-1; the D gene is possibly TRBD1 (6 bases). From germline, CDR1 is MDHEN and CDR2 SYDVKM. Trimming left V 6 bases short and J 7 bases short, with 19 bases between. The length of the CDR3 is 15 residues. CDR3 residues: CASSLTDKTGNEQFF. CDR3 bases: TGTGCCAGCAGCCTTACCGACAAAACAGGGAATGAGCAGTTCTTC.

In this sample, this clone turned up a few times. CDR3 in DNA: TGTGCCAGCAGCCCGGGGGGATTACAAGAGACCCAGTACTTC. This gives the protein CASSPGGLQETQYF. The chain couples TRBV7-3 to TRBJ2-5; 7 nucleotides match TRBD2. Germline V gene lookup returns CDR1 SGHTA and CDR2 FQGTGA. This CDR3 spans 14 amino acids. Trimming removed 5 bases from V and 2 bases from J; junction bases left unmatched: 5. Looking up the rest from reference TRBV7-3 and TRBJ2-5 gives the full variable domain: GAGVSQTPSNKVTEKGKYVELRCDPISGHTALYWYRQSLGQGPEFLIYFQGTGAADDSGLPNDRFFAVRPEGSVSTLKIQRTERGDSAVYLCASSPGGLQETQYFGPGTRLLVL.

The rearrangement uses TRBV6-1 and TRBJ1-1; 7 bases are shared with TRBD1. With 10 bases clipped from V and 4 bases from J, the junction kept 15 bases outside the gene matches. The CDR3 covers 15 residues. The germline V gene encodes CDR1 MNHNS and CDR2 SASEGT. CDR3 protein: CATTKLVGGGTEAFF. In DNA, the CDR3 is TGTGCCACCACAAAACTTGTAGGGGGCGGCACTGAAGCTTTCTTT.

This clone was counted a few times. The chain has TRBV20-1 and TRBJ1-2; D gene ambiguous. V lost 4 bases to trimming and J lost 1 base, with 4 bases between them. The CDR3 is 11 residues long. Germline V gene data show CDR1 as DFQATT and CDR2 as SNEGSKA (reference sequence). The CDR3: CSATVNYGYTF. Here the CDR3 DNA reads TGCAGTGCTACAGTTAACTATGGCTACACCTTC.

Only a few counts were recorded for this clone. The genes are TRBV6-1 and TRBJ1-1, with D maybe TRBD1 (6 bases). V shed 5 bases and J shed 1 base, with 11 bases lying between them. This CDR3 spans 14 amino acids. The germline gives CDR1 MNHNS, CDR2 SASEGT. CDR3 sequence: CASSLTGTNTEAFF. The CDR3 DNA sequence: TGTGCCAGCAGTCTCACAGGGACGAACACTGAAGCTTTCTTT.

The chain employs TRBV28 and TRBJ1-1; TRBD1 aligns across 7 bases. CDR3 length: 15 amino acids. J gave up 5 bases and V 6 bases, and 12 bases lay outside the gene matches. Per germline, CDR1 MDHEN and CDR2 SYDVKM. CDR3 DNA sequence: TGTGCCAGCAGGGACACCTGGCAGGGGGGAACTGAAGCTTTCTTT. Its translation: CASRDTWQGGTEAFF.

The V gene is TRBV18, the J gene TRBJ2-7; maybe TRBD1 (5 bases). Trimming took 4 bases from V and 3 from J, leaving 13 bases between them. Looked up from germline, CDR1 is KGHSH and CDR2 is LQKENI. The CDR3 is made up of 14 amino acids. In DNA form, the CDR3 reads TGTGCCAGCTCACTGGGGCCAGGAGACTACGAGCAGTACTTC. It specifies CASSLGPGDYEQYF.

The chain carries TRBV11-1 and TRBJ2-7, with TRBD2 matching over 9 bases. The CDR3 consists of 16 residues. Germline V gives CDR1 SGHAT, CDR2 FQDESV (reference sequence). V shed 3 bases and J 5 bases; nucleotides not matched to a gene: 11. In DNA form, the CDR3 reads TGTGCCAGCAGCTTGGGACTAGCCGGCCTTCAGAACGAGCAGTACTTC. Its translation: CASSLGLAGLQNEQYF.

The gene calls are TRBV18 and TRBJ1-1, with D unclear. V lost 3 bases and J 7 bases, leaving 12 bases between the germline ends. Germline V gene sequence: CDR1 KGHSH, CDR2 LQKENI. The CDR3 has 13 residues. The CDR3 sequence is CASSPSNGYEAFF. CDR3 DNA sequence: TGTGCCAGCTCACCCAGTAACGGGTATGAAGCTTTCTTT.

The V call is TRBV6-6, the J call TRBJ2-1, with no clear D. Per germline, CDR1 MNHNY and CDR2 SVGAGI (reference sequence). Deletions cut 0 bases from V and 0 bases from J, with 9 bases between. CDR3 size: 16 residues. The CDR3 DNA follows: TGTGCCAGCAGTTACTCGAGGTCGAGCTCCTACAATGAGCAGTTCTTC. Its protein is CASSYSRSSSYNEQFF.

The chain couples TRBV11-3 to TRBJ1-3; perhaps TRBD1 as D (6 bases). CDR1 and CDR2 from the germline V gene are SGHNT and YENEEA. This CDR3 spans 16 amino acids. Trimming removed 2 bases at V and 4 bases at J, with 15 bases between. CDR3 amino acids: CASSLSAGEAGNTIYF. DNA of the CDR3: TGTGCCAGCAGCTTATCCGCAGGGGAAGCAGGAAACACCATATATTTT.

This chain uses TRBV5-6 with TRBJ1-4; D call uncertain. This CDR3 is 14 amino acids long. Germline CDR1 is SGHDT and CDR2 is YYEEEE. V lost 3 bases to trimming and J lost 3 bases, with 9 bases between them. CDR3 in amino acids: CASSYFASNEKLFF. The CDR3 coding sequence is TGTGCCAGCAGCTACTTTGCCTCTAATGAAAAACTGTTTTTT. The full variable domain, in which reference TRBV5-6 and TRBJ1-4 provide the parts outside the CDR3, is DAGVTQSPTHLIKTRGQQVTLRCSPKSGHDTVSWYQQALGQGPQFIFQYYEEEERQRGNFPDRFSGHQFPNYSSELNVNALLLGDSALYLCASSYFASNEKLFFGSGTQLSVL.

This clone has only a few counts. This rearrangement joins TRBV7-8 to TRBJ2-7; TRBD1 is a possible D gene (5 bases). The V and J ends lost 5 bases and 4 bases respectively, with 18 bases between them. CDR1 is SGHVS and CDR2 is FQNEAQ in the germline V gene. The CDR3 has 15 residues. The CDR3 nucleotides read TGTGCCAGCAGCCATGGCAGGGAACCCCCGTACGAGCAGTACTTC. The encoded protein is CASSHGREPPYEQYF.